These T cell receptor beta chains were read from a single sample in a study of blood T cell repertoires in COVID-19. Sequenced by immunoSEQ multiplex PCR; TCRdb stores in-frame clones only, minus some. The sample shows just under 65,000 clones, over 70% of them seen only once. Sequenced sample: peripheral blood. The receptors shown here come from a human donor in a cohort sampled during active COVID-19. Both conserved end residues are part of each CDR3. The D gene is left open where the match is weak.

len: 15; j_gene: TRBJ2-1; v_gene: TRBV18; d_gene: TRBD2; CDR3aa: CASSPPGTRVNEQFF
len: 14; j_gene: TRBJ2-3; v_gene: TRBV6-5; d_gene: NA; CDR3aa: CASSWGGATDTQYF
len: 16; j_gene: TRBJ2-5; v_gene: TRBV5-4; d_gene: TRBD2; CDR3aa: CASSFPGTSVRETQYF
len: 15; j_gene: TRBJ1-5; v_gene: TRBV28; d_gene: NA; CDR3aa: CANSGRTGSNQPQHF
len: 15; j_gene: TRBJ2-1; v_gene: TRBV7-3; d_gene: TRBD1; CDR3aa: CASSPGQASYNEQFF
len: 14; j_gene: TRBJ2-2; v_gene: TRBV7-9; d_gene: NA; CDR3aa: CASSLGASPGELFF
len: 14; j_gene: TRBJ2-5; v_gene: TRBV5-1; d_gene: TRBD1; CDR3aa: CASSFRDSQETQYF
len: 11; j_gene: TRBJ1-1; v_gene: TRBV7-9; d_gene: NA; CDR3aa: CASSPVAEAFF
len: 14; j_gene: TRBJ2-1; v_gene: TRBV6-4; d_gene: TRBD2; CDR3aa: CASRTSGYSREQFF
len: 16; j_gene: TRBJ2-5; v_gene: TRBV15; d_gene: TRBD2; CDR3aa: CATSRPLAGKKETQYF
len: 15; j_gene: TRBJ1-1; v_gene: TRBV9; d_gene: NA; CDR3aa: CASSVEGGLNTEAFF
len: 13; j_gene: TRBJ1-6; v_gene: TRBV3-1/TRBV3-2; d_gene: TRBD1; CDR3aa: CASKGQGNSPLHF
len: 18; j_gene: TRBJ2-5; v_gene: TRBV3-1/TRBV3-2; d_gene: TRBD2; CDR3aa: CASSQVSRASGGGETQYF
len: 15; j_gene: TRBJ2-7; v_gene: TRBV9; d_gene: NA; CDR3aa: CASSVGGLPSYEQYF
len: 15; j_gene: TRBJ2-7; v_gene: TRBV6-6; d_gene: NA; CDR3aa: CASSYSTGQQYEQYF
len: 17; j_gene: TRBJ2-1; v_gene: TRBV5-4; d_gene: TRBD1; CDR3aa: CASSATGGKRTYNEQFF
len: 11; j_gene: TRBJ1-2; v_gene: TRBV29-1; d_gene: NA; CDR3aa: CSVGGGVERTF
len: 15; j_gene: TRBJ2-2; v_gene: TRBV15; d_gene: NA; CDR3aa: CATSRDSGGTGELFF
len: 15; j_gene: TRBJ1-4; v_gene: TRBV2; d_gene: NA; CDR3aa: CASSGQALGNEKLFF
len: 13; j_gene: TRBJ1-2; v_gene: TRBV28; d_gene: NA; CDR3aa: CASSLSRWYGYTF
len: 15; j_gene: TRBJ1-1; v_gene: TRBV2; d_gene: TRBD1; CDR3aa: CASSRDRGMNTEAFF
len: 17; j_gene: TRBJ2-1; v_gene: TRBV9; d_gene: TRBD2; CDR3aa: CASSVLPLAGGSNEQFF
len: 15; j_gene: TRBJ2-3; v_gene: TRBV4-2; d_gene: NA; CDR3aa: CASSPQGGVTDTQYF
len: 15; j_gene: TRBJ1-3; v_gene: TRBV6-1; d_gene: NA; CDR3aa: CASSDRGRSGNTIYF
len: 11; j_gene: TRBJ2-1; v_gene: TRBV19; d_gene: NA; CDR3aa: CASSSYNEQFF
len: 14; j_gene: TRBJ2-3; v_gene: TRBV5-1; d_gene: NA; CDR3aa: CASSLAQGPDTQYF
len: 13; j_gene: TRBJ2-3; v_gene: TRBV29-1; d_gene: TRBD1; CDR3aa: CSVRQGGTDTQYF
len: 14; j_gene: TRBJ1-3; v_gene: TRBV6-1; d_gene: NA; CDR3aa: CASSDGASGNTIYF
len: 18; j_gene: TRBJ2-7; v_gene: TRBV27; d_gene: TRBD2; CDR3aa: CASAGTSGRTYRYYEQYF
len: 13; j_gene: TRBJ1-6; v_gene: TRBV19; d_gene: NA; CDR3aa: CASSIHTEMPLHF
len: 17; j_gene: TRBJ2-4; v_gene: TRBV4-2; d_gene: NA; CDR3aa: CASSQESSEPAKNIQYF
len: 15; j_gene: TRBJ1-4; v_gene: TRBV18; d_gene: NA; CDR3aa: CASSSNQGGNEKLFF
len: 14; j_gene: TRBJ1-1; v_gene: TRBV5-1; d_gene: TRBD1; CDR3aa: CASSPQGDFHEAFF
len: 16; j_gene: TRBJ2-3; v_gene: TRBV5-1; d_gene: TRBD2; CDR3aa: CASSSHSGVSTDTQYF
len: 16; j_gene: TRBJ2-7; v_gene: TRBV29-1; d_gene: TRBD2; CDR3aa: CSVERTSGRESYEQYF
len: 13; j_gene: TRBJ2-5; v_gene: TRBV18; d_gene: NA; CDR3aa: CASRLAPQETQYF
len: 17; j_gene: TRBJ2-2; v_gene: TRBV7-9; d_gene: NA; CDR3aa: CASSFPSTASNTGELFF
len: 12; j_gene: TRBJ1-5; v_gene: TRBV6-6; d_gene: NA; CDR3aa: CASRYSNQPQHF
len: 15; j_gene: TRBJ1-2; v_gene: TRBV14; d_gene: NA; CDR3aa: CASSQGTGLFSGYTF
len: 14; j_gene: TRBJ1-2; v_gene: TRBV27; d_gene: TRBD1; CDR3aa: CASKTRTGRYGYTF